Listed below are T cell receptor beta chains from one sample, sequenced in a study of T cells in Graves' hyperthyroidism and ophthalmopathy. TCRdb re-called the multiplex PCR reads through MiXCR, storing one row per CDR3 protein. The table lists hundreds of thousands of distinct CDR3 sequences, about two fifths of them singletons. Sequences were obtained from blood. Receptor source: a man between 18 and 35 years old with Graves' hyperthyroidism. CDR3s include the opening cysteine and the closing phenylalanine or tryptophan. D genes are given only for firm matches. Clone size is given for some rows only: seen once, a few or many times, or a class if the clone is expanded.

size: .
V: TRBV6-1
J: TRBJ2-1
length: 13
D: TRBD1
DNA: TGTGCCACCACGGACAGGGCTTACAATGAGCAGTTCTTC
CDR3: CATTDRAYNEQFF

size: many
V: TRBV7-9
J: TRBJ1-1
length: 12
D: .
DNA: TGTGCCAGCAGCCGAACAGGGTTGGAAGCTTTCTTT
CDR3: CASSRTGLEAFF

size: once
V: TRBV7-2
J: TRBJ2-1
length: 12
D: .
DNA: TGTGCCAGCAGCCCCGCGGGTAATGAGCAGTTCTTC
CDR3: CASSPAGNEQFF

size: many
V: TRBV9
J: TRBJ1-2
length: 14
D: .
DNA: TGTGCCAGCAGCGTAGACACAGCGGGCTATGGCTACACCTTC
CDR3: CASSVDTAGYGYTF

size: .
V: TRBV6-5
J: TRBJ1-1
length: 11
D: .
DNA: TGTGCCAGCAATGCCCTCGCTGAAGCTTTCTTT
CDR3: CASNALAEAFF

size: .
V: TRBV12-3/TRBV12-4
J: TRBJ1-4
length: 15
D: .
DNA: TGTGCCAGCAGTTTCGGGGCAGGGACTAATGAAAAACTGTTTTTT
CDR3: CASSFGAGTNEKLFF

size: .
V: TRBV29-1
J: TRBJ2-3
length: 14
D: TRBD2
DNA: TGCAGCGTTGAAAAGGCGGGGGGGGCAGATACGCAGTATTTT
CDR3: CSVEKAGGADTQYF

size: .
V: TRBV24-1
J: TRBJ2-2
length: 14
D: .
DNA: TGTGCCAGCAGTGTTCAGGCAGACACCGGGGAGCTGTTTTTT
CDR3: CASSVQADTGELFF

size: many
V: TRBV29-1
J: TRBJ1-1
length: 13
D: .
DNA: TGCAGCGTAGCCGGGTCCGTGAACACTGAAGCTTTCTTT
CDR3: CSVAGSVNTEAFF

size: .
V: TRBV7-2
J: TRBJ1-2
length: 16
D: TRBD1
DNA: TGTGCCAGCAGCTTAGGGGACAGGGCTCCCGGCTATGGCTACACCTTC
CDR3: CASSLGDRAPGYGYTF

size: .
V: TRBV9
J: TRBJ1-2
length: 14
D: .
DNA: TGTGCCAGCAGCCCCCAGACAGATGTCTACGGCTACACCTTC
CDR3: CASSPQTDVYGYTF

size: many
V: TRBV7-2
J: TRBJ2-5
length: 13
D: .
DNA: TGTGCCAGCAGCCCGGTTTGGGAGGAGACCCAGTACTTC
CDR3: CASSPVWEETQYF

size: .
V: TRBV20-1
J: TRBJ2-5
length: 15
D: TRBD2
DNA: TGCAGTGCTAGAGATCGCGGGAGTGGGAGGGAGACCCAGTACTTC
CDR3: CSARDRGSGRETQYF

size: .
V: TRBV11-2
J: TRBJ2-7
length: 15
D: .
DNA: TGTGCCAGCAGTGAAAGCTGGCGGAGGTCCTACGAGCAGTACTTC
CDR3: CASSESWRRSYEQYF

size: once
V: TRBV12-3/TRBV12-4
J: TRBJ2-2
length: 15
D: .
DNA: TGTGCCAGCAGTCCTGACAGGAGCTTCACCGGGGAGCTGTTTTTT
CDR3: CASSPDRSFTGELFF

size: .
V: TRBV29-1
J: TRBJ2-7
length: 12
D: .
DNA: TGCAGCGTGGTGATGGAGGGAAGAGGTCCGTACTTC
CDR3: CSVVMEGRGPYF

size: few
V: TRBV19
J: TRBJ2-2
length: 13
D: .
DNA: TGTGCCAGTAGTAAACCCGGGACCGGGGAGCTGTTTTTT
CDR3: CASSKPGTGELFF

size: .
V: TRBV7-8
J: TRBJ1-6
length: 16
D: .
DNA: TGTGCCAGCAGCGTAGCGATCAGCGGGTCAAATTCACCCCTCCACTTT
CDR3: CASSVAISGSNSPLHF

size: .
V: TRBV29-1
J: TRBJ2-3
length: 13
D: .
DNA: TGCAGCGTTGATGGGGGCCCCCCAGATACGCAGTATTTT
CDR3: CSVDGGPPDTQYF

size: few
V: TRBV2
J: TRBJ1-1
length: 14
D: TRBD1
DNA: TGTGCCACCGATTCCGGGACAGCGAACACTGAAGCTTTCTTT
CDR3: CATDSGTANTEAFF

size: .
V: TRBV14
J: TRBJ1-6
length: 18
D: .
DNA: TGTGCCAGCAGCCAGACTACAGGGAGGAGCTCCTATAATTCACCCCTCCACTTT
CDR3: CASSQTTGRSSYNSPLHF

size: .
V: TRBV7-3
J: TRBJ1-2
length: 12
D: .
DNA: TGTGCCAGCAGCGCGATCGGGGGAGCGGATCACTTC
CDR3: CASSAIGGADHF

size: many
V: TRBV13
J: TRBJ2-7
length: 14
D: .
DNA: TGTGCCAGCAGCTCATCCGGGACGTCCTACGAGCAGTACTTC
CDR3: CASSSSGTSYEQYF

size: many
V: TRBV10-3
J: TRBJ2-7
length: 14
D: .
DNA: TGTGCCATCAGTCGGACCGGGTTGGGGTTCGAGCAGTACTTC
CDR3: CAISRTGLGFEQYF

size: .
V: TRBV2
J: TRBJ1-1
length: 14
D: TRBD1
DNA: TGTGCCAGCGGGGGACAGCCGGTAAACACTGAAGCTTTCTTT
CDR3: CASGGQPVNTEAFF

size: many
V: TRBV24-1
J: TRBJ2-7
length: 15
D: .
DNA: TGTGCCACCAGTGATAGCCGAGACCCATACTACGAGCAGTACTTC
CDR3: CATSDSRDPYYEQYF

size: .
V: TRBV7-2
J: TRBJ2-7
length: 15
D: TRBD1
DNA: TGTGCCAGCAGCCCAGGCGGCAGGGGGACCTACGAGCAGTACTTC
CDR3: CASSPGGRGTYEQYF